Below, one T cell receptor (beta chain) is given with its context. Its recognized antigen is unknown. Base-call qualities are not available, and no considerably larger clone is one nucleotide away. From V the trimming removes 5 bases and from J it removes 5 bases, while the gene matches leave 15 bases of the junction unaccounted for. The CDR3 starts with the cysteine, ends with the phenylalanine, and has 17 residues. This entry keeps only the CDR3 DNA: 51 bases, framed from base 1. CDR1 SGHTA and CDR2 FQGNSA were looked up in the germline V gene. This entry comes from a study of memory CD4+ T cells and cytomegalovirus serostatus (dated by TCRdb to about 2019). Looking at the study overall: The cohort included about 33 healthy adults from Belgium, of whom 9 were CMV seropositive and approximately 24 were CMV seronegative. To replicate a published TCR-based CMV serostatus classifier, the study sequenced CD4+ memory TCRbeta repertoires from a Belgian cohort whose cytomegalovirus serostatus was known.

A FACSAria II was used to sort memory CD4+ T cells, defined as single viable CD3+CD4+CD8-CD45RO+ cells. CMV serostatus was determined using a Roche Elecsys assay that detects serum IgG against CMV pp150, pp28, p38 and p52. After thawing, total CD4+ T cells were enriched by positive selection with CD4 magnetic microbeads. The samples came from a separate study whose specific focus was interrogating the CD4+ T cell memory repertoire. Peripheral blood mononuclear cells were isolated and cryopreserved according to standard operating procedures, and serum was kept at -80 degrees C. The staining relied on CD3-PerCP (BW264/56), CD4-APC (RPA-T4), CD45RO-PE (UCHT1) and CD8-Pacific Orange (3B5) antibodies, and Sytox blue was used to exclude non-viable cells. The Quick-DNA Microprep Kit was used to extract genomic DNA from the sorted cells. TCRbeta DNA was amplified with the immunoSEQ hsTCRbeta kit following the manufacturer's protocol. An Illumina MiSeq instrument was used to sequence the TCRbeta libraries. Per the source publication's procedure: After out-of-frame sequences were removed, some 2 million distinct TCRbeta sequences remained, averaging about 61,000 per individual. Each individual was scored using the number of some 150 previously reported CMV-associated TCRbeta sequences that the individual carried and the total number of productive distinct TCRbeta sequences. A beta-binomial model was reimplemented in Python, and scikit-learn random forests with default parameters were trained on data from the US cohort. Classifier performance on the Belgian cohort was reported as the median AUC with percentile confidence intervals calculated over 10,000 bootstrap iterations. Here the immuneACCESS table is served through TCRdb, limited to in-frame sequences with V and J called. Missing clones are a known gap in these copies; in checked studies unresolved V genes cover under half, and the rest lacks a known reason. Clone size and the V and J calls come from that table; the DNA yielded D and trimming. The sample table shows about 59,000 clones, and roughly 80% are seen once. The top ten clones comprise over 0.4% of the sample.

Overall study outcomes, separate from this receptor: The original-framework classifier achieved a median bootstrapped AUC of almost 0.97 with a 95% CI of 0.76-1.00 on the Belgian cohort. For CMV serostatus prediction, a median bootstrapped AUC of 0.95 was reached with the original framework, and a median bootstrapped AUC of about 0.89 was reached with a US-trained random forest. Of roughly 170 previously reported CMV-associated TCRbeta sequences, approximately 64 appeared in the CD4+ memory repertoires, each in one to five individuals. The results were read as suggesting that the CMV-associated TCR signature is, for the most part, present in the CD4+ memory repertoire. Only CD4+CD45RO+ memory cells were sequenced, in contrast to the original study, which included naive and memory CD4+ and CD8+ populations.

The origin of this receptor is an adult in good health and CMV-seronegative. Some clones in this sample may be carry-over from other donors' samples. The sequenced sample consisted of memory CD4+ T cells from blood. The rearranged segments are TRBV7-2 and TRBJ1-5, with 7 bases aligning to TRBD1. The CDR3 is CASSPQTGRATHQPQHF. The bases read TGTGCCAGCAGCCCACAGACAGGGAGGGCCACCCATCAGCCCCAGCATTTT.